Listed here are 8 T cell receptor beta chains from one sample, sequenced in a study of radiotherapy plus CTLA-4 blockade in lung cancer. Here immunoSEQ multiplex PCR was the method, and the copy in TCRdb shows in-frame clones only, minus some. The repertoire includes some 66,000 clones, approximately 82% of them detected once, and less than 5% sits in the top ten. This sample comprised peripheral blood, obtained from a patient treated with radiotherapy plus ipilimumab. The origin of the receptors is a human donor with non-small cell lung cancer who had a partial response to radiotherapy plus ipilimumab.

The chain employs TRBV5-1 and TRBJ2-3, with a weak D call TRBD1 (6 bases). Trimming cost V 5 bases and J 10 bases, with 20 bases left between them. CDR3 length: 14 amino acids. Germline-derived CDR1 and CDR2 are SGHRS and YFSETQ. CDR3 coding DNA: TGCGCCAGCAGAAACCAGGGGTGGGGTGGCGCGCAGTATTTT. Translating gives CASRNQGWGGAQYF. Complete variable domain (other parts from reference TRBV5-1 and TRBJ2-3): KAGVTQTPRYLIKTRGQQVTLSCSPISGHRSVSWYQQTPGQGLQFLFEYFSETQRNKGNFPGRFSGRQFSNSRSEMNVSTLELGDSALYLCASRNQGWGGAQYFGPGTRLTVL.

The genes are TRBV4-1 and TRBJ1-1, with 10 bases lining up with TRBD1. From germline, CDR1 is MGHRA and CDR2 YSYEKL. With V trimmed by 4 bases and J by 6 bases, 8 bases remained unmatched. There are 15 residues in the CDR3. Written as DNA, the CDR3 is TGCGCCAGCAGCCCGGGGACAGGGGTGAGGGCTGAAGCTTTCTTT. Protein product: CASSPGTGVRAEAFF.

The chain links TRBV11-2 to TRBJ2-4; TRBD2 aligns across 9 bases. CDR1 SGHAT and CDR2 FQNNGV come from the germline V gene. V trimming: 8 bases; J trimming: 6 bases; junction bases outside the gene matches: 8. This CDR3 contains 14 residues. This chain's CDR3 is CASGISGSGNIQYF. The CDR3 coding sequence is TGTGCCAGCGGAATTAGCGGGAGTGGAAACATTCAGTACTTC.

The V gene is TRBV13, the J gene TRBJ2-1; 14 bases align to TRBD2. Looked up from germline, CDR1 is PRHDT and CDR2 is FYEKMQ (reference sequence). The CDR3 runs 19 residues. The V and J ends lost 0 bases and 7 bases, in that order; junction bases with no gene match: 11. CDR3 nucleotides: TGTGCCAGCAGCTTAGGCCACGGGACTAGCGGGAGAGGAGGGAATGAGCAGTTCTTC. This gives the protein CASSLGHGTSGRGGNEQFF.

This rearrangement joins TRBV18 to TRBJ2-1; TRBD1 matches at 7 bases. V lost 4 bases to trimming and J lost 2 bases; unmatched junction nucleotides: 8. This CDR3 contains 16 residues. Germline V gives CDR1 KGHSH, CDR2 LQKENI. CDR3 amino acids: CASSRSPGQTYNEQFF. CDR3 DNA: TGTGCCAGCTCACGATCTCCGGGACAGACCTACAATGAGCAGTTCTTC.

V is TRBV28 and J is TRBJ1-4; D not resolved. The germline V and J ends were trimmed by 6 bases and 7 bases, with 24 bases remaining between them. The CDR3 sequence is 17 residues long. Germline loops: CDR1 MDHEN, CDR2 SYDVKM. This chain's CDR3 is CASSVSGNREYGEKLFF. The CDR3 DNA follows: TGTGCCAGCAGCGTTTCCGGGAACCGCGAATATGGTGAAAAACTGTTTTTT.

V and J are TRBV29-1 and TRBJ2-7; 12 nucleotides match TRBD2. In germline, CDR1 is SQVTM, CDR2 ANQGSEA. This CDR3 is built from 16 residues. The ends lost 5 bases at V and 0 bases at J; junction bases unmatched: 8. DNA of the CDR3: TGCAGCGTTCGACCGGGACTAGCGGGCCACTCCTACGAGCAGTACTTC. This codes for CSVRPGLAGHSYEQYF.

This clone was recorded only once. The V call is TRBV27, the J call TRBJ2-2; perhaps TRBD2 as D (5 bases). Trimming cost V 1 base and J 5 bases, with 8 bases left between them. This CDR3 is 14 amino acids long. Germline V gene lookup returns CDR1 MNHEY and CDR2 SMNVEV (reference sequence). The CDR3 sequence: CASSLYGVTGELFF. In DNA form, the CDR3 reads TGTGCCAGCAGTTTATACGGGGTTACCGGGGAGCTGTTTTTT.